This TCR beta chain was profiled in a study of T cells in Graves' hyperthyroidism and ophthalmopathy. There were TCR beta CDR3 regions amplified from RNA transcripts. HTBI primers were the set used in a first-round RT-PCR of the TCR CDR3. One entry per CDR3 protein results from TCRdb running MiXCR on the multiplex PCR reads. The sample records under 350,000 distinct CDR3 sequences, 15% to 20% being singletons. CDR1 MNHEY and CDR2 SMNVEV come from the germline V gene (reference sequence). The CDR3 extends over 16 amino acids. The germline V and J ends were trimmed by 5 bases and 1 base, with 14 bases remaining between them. This clonotype showed up just a few times. Its antigen is undetermined. Study results and limitations: Most clonotypes that expanded in the thyroid above 0.001 also showed up in blood.

The TCR sequence derives from a woman between 45 and 60 years old with Graves' hyperthyroidism. What was sequenced was blood. This chain uses TRBV27 with TRBJ2-2; the D call may be TRBD1 or TRBD2 (5 bases each). CDR3 sequence reads: CASSPAGTRNTGELFF. For the CDR3, the DNA is TGTGCCAGCAGTCCAGCCGGGACGAGGAACACCGGGGAGCTGTTTTTT.